What follows are 19 T cell receptor beta chains derived from one specimen sequenced in a study of CD8 T cells in Susac syndrome. The RNA, about 0.45 to 1 ug, was put through reverse transcription using random hexamers. TCRdb re-called the immunoSEQ multiplex PCR reads through MiXCR, storing one row per CDR3 protein. The top ten hold about 0.063% of the sample, which has 300,000 to 350,000 distinct CDR3 sequences, 90% to 95% seen once. What was sequenced was CD4+ T cells from PBMCs. The receptors stem from a human donor with multiple sclerosis.

This chain joins TRBV29-1 and TRBJ2-3; 12 bases fit TRBD2. This CDR3 is built from 17 residues. Germline CDR1 is SQVTM and CDR2 is ANQGSEA. V lost 3 bases, J lost 4 bases, and 11 bases stayed unmatched. CDR3 sequence (DNA): TGCAGCGTTGAGGGCCTAGCGGGAGGGCTGGGGGCAGATACGCAGTATTTT. Translation: CSVEGLAGGLGADTQYF.

The chain couples TRBV7-8 to TRBJ1-2; D is unclear. The germline gives CDR1 SGHVS, CDR2 FQNEAQ. This CDR3 contains 16 residues. Trimming shortened V by 2 bases and J by 3 bases, and 16 bases separated the two germline ends. The CDR3 coding sequence is TGTGCCAGCAGCTTACGTGCGGGCGCCCGTTACTATGGCTACACCTTC. It specifies CASSLRAGARYYGYTF.

This clonotype was detected only once. The gene calls are TRBV6-2 or TRBV6-3 and TRBJ1-5; weak D call: TRBD1 (6 bases). The CDR3 has 17 amino acids. Trimming removed 9 bases from V and 0 bases from J, with 21 bases in between. The germline V gene has CDR1 MNHEY and CDR2 SVGEGT. CDR3 nucleotide sequence: TGTGCCAGTCGCCTGGCCGGGAGGGGGTATAGCAATCAGCCCCAGCATTTT. Translating gives CASRLAGRGYSNQPQHF.

This chain joins TRBV5-6 and TRBJ2-4, with D possibly TRBD2 on 5 matching bases. Looked up from germline, CDR1 is SGHDT and CDR2 is YYEEEE. The CDR3 spans 15 residues. The V end lost 1 base, the J end lost 6 bases, and 14 bases lay between the germline ends. Here the CDR3 reads CASSLFGDVGNIQYF. As DNA, the CDR3 is TGTGCCAGCAGCTTGTTCGGGGATGTGGGAAACATTCAGTACTTC.

This clonotype came up once. V and J are TRBV29-1 and TRBJ1-1, with a possible D match to TRBD1 (6 bases). V shed 2 bases and J shed 0 bases, with 16 bases lying between them. The CDR3 is made up of 16 amino acids. The germline V gene has CDR1 SQVTM and CDR2 ANQGSEA. CDR3 amino acids: CSVEMGGEEMNTEAFF. The CDR3 coding sequence is TGCAGCGTTGAAATGGGGGGCGAGGAGATGAACACTGAAGCTTTCTTT.

The J gene is TRBJ2-7, the V gene TRBV12-3 or TRBV12-4, with 7 bases aligning to TRBD2. Unmatched junction bases numbered 9, after V lost 7 bases and J lost 6 bases. The CDR3 loop spans 13 amino acids. The DNA for the CDR3 is TGTGCCAGCACCTTGTCGGGGGGAAGCGAGCAGTACTTC. This sequence encodes CASTLSGGSEQYF.

The chain uses TRBV19 and TRBJ2-2, with TRBD1 as a possible D gene (5 bases). The CDR3 sequence is 12 residues long. V lost 6 bases and J lost 7, with 9 bases in between. Germline V lookup: CDR1 LNHDA, CDR2 SQIVND (reference sequence). CDR3 in DNA: TGTGCCAGTAGCCATCAGGGCGGGGAGCTGTTTTTT. It translates to CASSHQGGELFF.

This clonotype was seen once. The V and J genes are TRBV10-3 and TRBJ1-2, with 7 bases that match TRBD1. The junction had 9 bases not matched to a gene; V was cut back by 5 bases and J by 6 bases. The CDR3 covers 14 residues. The germline V gene encodes CDR1 ENHRY and CDR2 SYGVKD. CDR3 nucleotides: TGTGCCATCAGTCGACAGGGAGTAGAGGATGGCTACACCTTC. Translating gives CAISRQGVEDGYTF.

This rearrangement joins TRBV18 to TRBJ1-1, with TRBD1 matching 9 bases. CDR3 size: 17 residues. V lost 6 bases to trimming and J lost 4 bases; unmatched junction nucleotides: 15. Germline assignment: CDR1 KGHSH and CDR2 LQKENI. This CDR3 is CASSGKDRGLLGTEAFF. The CDR3 DNA is TGTGCCAGCTCGGGAAAGGACAGGGGTTTGTTGGGCACTGAAGCTTTCTTT.

The V gene is TRBV12-5, the J gene TRBJ2-7; unclear D gene. Trimming pared 4 bases from V and 3 bases from J, leaving 7 bases between. CDR1 LGHNT and CDR2 FRNRAP come from the germline V gene. The CDR3 totals 12 residues. The CDR3, as DNA: TGTGCTAGTGGTTCCCCAATCTACGAGCAGTACTTC. Its protein product is CASGSPIYEQYF.

This chain uses TRBV2 with TRBJ2-7; TRBD1 matches at 8 bases. This CDR3 comprises 15 residues. After removal of 3 bases from V and 3 bases from J, the junction contained 7 bases not matched to a gene. In germline, CDR1 is SNHLY, CDR2 FYNNEI. The DNA for the CDR3 is TGTGCCAGCAGTGACGGGGCAGGGGGCATCTACGAGCAGTACTTC. Amino acid sequence: CASSDGAGGIYEQYF. The whole variable domain, remainder taken from reference TRBV2 and TRBJ2-7, is EPEVTQTPSHQVTQMGQEVILRCVPISNHLYFYWYRQILGQKVEFLVSFYNNEISEKSEIFDDQFSVERPDGSNFTLKIRSTKLEDSAMYFCASSDGAGGIYEQYFGPGTRLTVT.

The gene calls are TRBV3-1 and TRBJ1-2; a weak D match, TRBD1 (5 bases). Germline loops: CDR1 LGHDT, CDR2 YNNKEL (reference sequence). The CDR3 loop spans 13 amino acids. Trimming removed 5 bases from V and 5 bases from J, with 12 bases in between. As DNA, the CDR3 is TGTGCCAGCAGCTCGGGACCGCCATATGGCTACACCTTC. It translates to CASSSGPPYGYTF.

This sequence joins TRBV20-1 and TRBJ2-7; 9 nucleotides line up with TRBD2. This CDR3 is built from 14 residues. In germline, CDR1 is DFQATT, CDR2 SNEGSKA (reference sequence). J gave up 1 base and V 3 bases, and 4 bases lay outside the gene matches. CDR3 coding DNA: TGCAGTGCTAGGGCGGGAGGGAGGTCCTACGAGCAGTACTTC. This gives the protein CSARAGGRSYEQYF.

For this clonotype: An end of the junction does not agree with germline; a read error may underlie this. CDR3 amino acids: CAGSFRRWDTLYEQYF. CDR3 nucleotide sequence: TGTGCCGGCAGTTTCAGGCGGTGGGACACTCTCTACGAGCAGTACTTC. This chain joins TRBV6-5 and TRBJ2-7; tentative D call: TRBD1 (6 bases). Germline CDR1 and CDR2: MNHEY and SVGAGI. The length of the CDR3 is 16 residues.

About this clonotype itself: The junction does not match germline at one end; this may be a read error. The chain is built from TRBV7-7 and TRBJ1-4; TRBD1 aligns across 10 bases. The CDR3 sequence is 15 residues long. Per the germline V gene, CDR1 is SSHAT and CDR2 is FNYEAQ (reference sequence). This CDR3 reads CASSPSGTGEEKLFF. As DNA, the CDR3 is TGTGCTAGCAGCCCTTCTGGGACAGGGGAAGAAAAACTGTTTTTT.

The rearrangement links TRBV5-1 to TRBJ2-5; TRBD1 is a possible D gene (5 bases). The V and J ends lost 3 bases and 7 bases respectively, with 16 bases between them. This CDR3 region has 14 residues. Germline assignment: CDR1 SGHRS and CDR2 YFSETQ. The CDR3 DNA reads TGCGCCAGCAGCTACCAAGACAGTTTCGGGACCCAGTACTTC. Its translation: CASSYQDSFGTQYF.

This chain connects TRBV18 to TRBJ2-7; TRBD2 is a possible D gene (5 bases). CDR3 length: 13 amino acids. The germline V and J ends were trimmed by 6 bases and 6 bases, with 15 bases remaining between them. Germline V CDR1 and CDR2: KGHSH, LQKENI. CDR3 region: CASSSGLAGEQYF. CDR3 in DNA: TGTGCCAGCTCCTCAGGACTGGCTGGCGAGCAGTACTTC.

The chain employs TRBV2 and TRBJ1-2; perhaps TRBD1 as D (6 bases). V was shortened by 10 bases and J by 0 bases, with 15 bases between the two germline ends. The CDR3 totals 14 residues. The germline CDR1 and CDR2 sequences are SNHLY and FYNNEI. The CDR3 DNA follows: TGTGCCACCCGGGTGGGGGCCTCTAACTATGGCTACACCTTC. Protein sequence: CATRVGASNYGYTF. The full variable domain, rest sourced from reference TRBV2 and TRBJ1-2, is EPEVTQTPSHQVTQMGQEVILRCVPISNHLYFYWYRQILGQKVEFLVSFYNNEISEKSEIFDDQFSVERPDGSNFTLKIRSTKLEDSAMYFCATRVGASNYGYTFGSGTRLTVV.

The V call is TRBV13, the J call TRBJ2-6; D not resolved. The CDR3 runs 15 residues. Trimming left V 3 bases short and J 2 bases short, with 8 bases between. Germline V gives CDR1 PRHDT, CDR2 FYEKMQ (reference sequence). The CDR3 protein is CASSLTGTGANVLTF. The CDR3 nucleotides are TGTGCCAGCAGCTTGACTGGAACTGGGGCCAACGTCCTGACTTTC. The full variable domain, its missing parts supplied by reference TRBV13 and TRBJ2-6, is AAGVIQSPRHLIKEKRETATLKCYPIPRHDTVYWYQQGPGQDPQFLISFYEKMQSDKGSIPDRFSAQQFSDYHSELNMSSLELGDSALYFCASSLTGTGANVLTFGAGSRLTVL.